One and the same sample provided the 12 T cell receptor beta chains below, sequenced in a study of TIL therapy for anti-PD-1-resistant metastatic lung cancer. Sample time point: pre-treatment sample, taken before nivolumab and TIL therapy. Sequencing used immunoSEQ v3. TCRdb keeps only in-frame clones here, not all; method: immunoSEQ multiplex PCR. The sample has around 55,000 clones, about 81% seen once; the top ten hold 2.5% to 3.5%. The sample consisted of blood, taken at baseline. The receptor source for this set is a person aged 25 to 80 with non-small cell lung cancer.

J is TRBJ1-5 and V is TRBV7-2; no clear D gene. V was cut by 0 bases and J by 4 bases, with 10 bases left in between. This CDR3 comprises 15 residues. Germline V gives CDR1 SGHTA, CDR2 FQGNSA. The CDR3 reads CASSLAWGNNQPQHF. In DNA, the CDR3 is TGTGCCAGCAGCTTAGCGTGGGGAAATAATCAGCCCCAGCATTTT.

This clone was recorded a few times. This chain connects TRBV28 to TRBJ2-5, with 7 bases identical to TRBD1. V shed 3 bases, J shed 5 bases, and the junction held 12 bases outside the gene matches. Per germline, CDR1 MDHEN and CDR2 SYDVKM. This CDR3 has 16 amino acids. Here the CDR3 reads CASSFGTVPEGETQYF. The CDR3 DNA reads TGTGCCAGCAGTTTCGGGACAGTCCCCGAGGGGGAGACCCAGTACTTC.

The chain couples TRBV18 to TRBJ1-1, with 7 bases that match TRBD1. The CDR3 covers 14 residues. The V gene's germline CDR1 is KGHSH and CDR2 LQKENI. V gave up 4 bases and J gave up 1 base; unmatched junction bases: 3. The CDR3 coding sequence is TGTGCCAGCTCACGGGGACAGCGGAACACTGAAGCTTTCTTT. Its protein is CASSRGQRNTEAFF.

The V call is TRBV4-3, the J call TRBJ1-6, with TRBD1 as a possible D gene (6 bases). CDR1 is LGHNA, CDR2 YSLEER, per germline. Trimming took off 4 bases at V and 6 bases at J, with 13 bases between the two ends. This CDR3 contains 15 residues. The CDR3 region has the DNA TGCGCCAGCAGCCCCCAACAGGGTTTTAATTCACCCCTCCACTTT. It yields the protein CASSPQQGFNSPLHF.

The chain recombines TRBV9 with TRBJ2-3, with D uncertain. V lost 0 bases to trimming and J lost 2 bases, with 7 bases between them. From germline, CDR1 is SGDLS and CDR2 YYNGEE. This CDR3 region has 14 residues. The CDR3 DNA reads as TGTGCCAGCAGCGTAGACAGTTACACAGATACGCAGTATTTT. This sequence encodes CASSVDSYTDTQYF. The full variable domain, rest sourced from reference TRBV9 and TRBJ2-3, is DSGVTQTPKHLITATGQRVTLRCSPRSGDLSVYWYQQSLDQGLQFLIQYYNGEERAKGNILERFSAQQFPDLHSELNLSSLELGDSALYFCASSVDSYTDTQYFGPGTRLTVL.

This clone occurred a few times. The chain has TRBV11-3 and TRBJ2-7; tentatively, D is TRBD1 or TRBD2 (7 bases each). Trimming took off 5 bases at V and 0 bases at J, with 14 bases between the two ends. This CDR3 contains 15 residues. Germline CDR1 reads SGHNT; CDR2 reads YENEEA. Written as DNA, the CDR3 is TGTGCCAGCAGCCCAGGGGGGGGACCCTCCTACGAGCAGTACTTC. It yields the protein CASSPGGGPSYEQYF.

This CDR3 reads CASSFGSDTQYF. CDR3 nucleotide sequence: TGCGCCAGCAGCTTCGGTTCAGATACGCAGTATTTT. The V gene is TRBV5-1, the J gene TRBJ2-3, with D unresolved. This CDR3 is built from 12 residues. V was trimmed by 2 bases and J by 4 bases, leaving 5 bases between them. CDR1 is SGHRS and CDR2 is YFSETQ in the germline V gene.

The chain carries TRBV7-2 and TRBJ1-5; 7 bases map to TRBD1. Germline V gene lookup returns CDR1 SGHTA and CDR2 FQGNSA. The CDR3 has 15 residues. V shed 4 bases, J shed 7 bases, and the junction held 10 bases outside the gene matches. The CDR3: CASSSTGIKGQPQHF. Here the CDR3 DNA reads TGTGCCAGCAGCTCGACAGGGATTAAGGGGCAGCCCCAGCATTTT.

V and J are TRBV24-1 and TRBJ2-2; 9 bases agree with TRBD2. Germline CDR1 KGHDR, CDR2 SFDVKD. V was clipped by 5 bases and J by 4 bases; unmatched bases: 10. This CDR3 is 17 amino acids long. CDR3 bases: TGTGCCACCAGTGGAATAGCGGGAGTAGGATCCACCGGGGAGCTGTTTTTT. Translation: CATSGIAGVGSTGELFF.

V usage is TRBV11-3 and J usage is TRBJ1-1; D is unclear. CDR1 and CDR2 from the germline V gene are SGHNT and YENEEA. This CDR3 is built from 14 residues. V lost 1 base, J lost 1 base, and 7 bases lay in between. The CDR3 region is CASSLGPGNTEAFF. The CDR3 DNA reads as TGTGCCAGCAGCTTAGGCCCGGGGAACACTGAAGCTTTCTTT.

The genes are TRBV4-2 and TRBJ1-2, with no clear D. Germline CDR1 LGHNA, CDR2 YNFKEQ. V gave up 0 bases and J gave up 5 bases, with 13 bases separating them. The CDR3 has 15 amino acids. The CDR3 nucleotides are TGTGCCAGCAGCCAAGATTCGGGAAGTCGGTATGGCTACACCTTC. Protein sequence: CASSQDSGSRYGYTF.

This chain joins TRBV9 and TRBJ2-2; no clear D. Trimming took off 1 base at V and 5 bases at J, with 9 bases between the two ends. This CDR3 region has 14 residues. Germline V gene lookup returns CDR1 SGDLS and CDR2 YYNGEE. CDR3 amino acids: CASSVSYRTGELFF. The CDR3 DNA is TGTGCCAGCAGCGTATCGTACCGAACCGGGGAGCTGTTTTTT.